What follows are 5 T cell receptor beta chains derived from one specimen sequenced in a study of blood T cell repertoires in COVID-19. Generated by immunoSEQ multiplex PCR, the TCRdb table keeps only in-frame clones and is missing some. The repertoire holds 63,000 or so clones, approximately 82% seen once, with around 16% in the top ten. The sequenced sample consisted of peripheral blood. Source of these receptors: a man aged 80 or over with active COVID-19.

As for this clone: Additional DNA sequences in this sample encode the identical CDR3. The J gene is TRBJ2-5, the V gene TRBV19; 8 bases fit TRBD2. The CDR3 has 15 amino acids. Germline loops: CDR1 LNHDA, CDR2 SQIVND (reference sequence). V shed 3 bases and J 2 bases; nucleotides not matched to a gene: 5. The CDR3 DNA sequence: TGTGCCAGTAGTATCGGGGGGGCCGGACAAGAGACCCAGTACTTC. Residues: CASSIGGAGQETQYF.

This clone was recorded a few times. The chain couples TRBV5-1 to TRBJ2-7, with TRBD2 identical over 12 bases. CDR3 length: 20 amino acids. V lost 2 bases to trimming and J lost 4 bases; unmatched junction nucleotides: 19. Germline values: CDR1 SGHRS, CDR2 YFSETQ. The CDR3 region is CASSFMYRLAGVTPSYEQYF. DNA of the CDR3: TGCGCCAGCAGCTTCATGTATCGACTAGCGGGGGTCACGCCATCTTACGAGCAGTACTTC. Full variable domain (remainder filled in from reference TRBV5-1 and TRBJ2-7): KAGVTQTPRYLIKTRGQQVTLSCSPISGHRSVSWYQQTPGQGLQFLFEYFSETQRNKGNFPGRFSGRQFSNSRSEMNVSTLELGDSALYLCASSFMYRLAGVTPSYEQYFGPGTRLTVT.

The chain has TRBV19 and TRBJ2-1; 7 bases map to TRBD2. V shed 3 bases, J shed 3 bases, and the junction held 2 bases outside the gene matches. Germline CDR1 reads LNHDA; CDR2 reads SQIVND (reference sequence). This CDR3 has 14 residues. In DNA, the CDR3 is TGTGCCAGTAGTATTGGGACTAACTACAATGAGCAGTTCTTC. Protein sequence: CASSIGTNYNEQFF. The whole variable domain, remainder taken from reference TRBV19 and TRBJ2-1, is DGGITQSPKYLFRKEGQNVTLSCEQNLNHDAMYWYRQDPGQGLRLIYYSQIVNDFQKGDIAEGYSVSREKKESFPLTVTSAQKNPTAFYLCASSIGTNYNEQFFGPGTRLTVL.

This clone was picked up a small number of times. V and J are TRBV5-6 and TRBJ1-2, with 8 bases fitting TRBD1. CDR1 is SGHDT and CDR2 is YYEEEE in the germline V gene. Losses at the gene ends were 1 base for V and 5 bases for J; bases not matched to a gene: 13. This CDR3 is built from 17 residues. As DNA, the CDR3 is TGTGCCAGCAGCTTGTACGGACAGGGCCCAGGAGGGTATGGCTACACCTTC. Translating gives CASSLYGQGPGGYGYTF.

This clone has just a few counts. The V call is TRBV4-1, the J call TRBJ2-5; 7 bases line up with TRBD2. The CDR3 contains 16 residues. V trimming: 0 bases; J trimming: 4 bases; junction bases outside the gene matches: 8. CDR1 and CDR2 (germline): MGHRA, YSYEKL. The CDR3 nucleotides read TGCGCCAGCAGCCAAGATCTATCGGGCGGGGGAGAGACCCAGTACTTC. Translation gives CASSQDLSGGGETQYF.